This TCR beta chain was sequenced in a study of cytomegalovirus exposure and HLA in healthy donors (dated by TCRdb to 2016 to 2017). A note on the overall study: An earlier analysis of roughly 500 of the donors reported 276 Gb of sequence data and 95 million to 140 million unique TCR beta sequences obtained from about 179 million T cells. Around 320 gigabases of sequencing data and some 85 million unique TCR sequences were included in an early release covering several hundred HLA-typed donors. Of the roughly 400 genotyped donors, around 81% fell in the genetic ancestry cluster associated with self-reported Caucasian donors. The study was designed to test whether signatures of past pathogen exposure could be identified by cataloging public T cell receptors. The study used immunosequencing to profile the T cell repertoires of 666 subjects and linked those repertoires to cytomegalovirus serostatus. Along with the approximately 600-subject first cohort, a separate validation cohort of over a hundred different subjects was used. To predict cytomegalovirus infection status, the study combined high-throughput TCR immunosequencing, statistical association of individual TCRs with disease status, and machine learning. A later analysis re-analyzed previously published TCR beta repertoires from roughly 630 donors and added high-resolution HLA genotyping to study TCR occurrence patterns. Rather than using new phenotypic data, the later analysis identified candidate immune exposures from TCR beta sequences and from how often those sequences occurred across donors. An earlier analysis of roughly 600 of the donors used high-throughput TCR beta sequencing to judge whether each TCR beta V gene segment behaved as functional or pseudogenic. Donor age, sex, ethnicity and CMV serostatus were compiled together with the repertoire data. In a later genetic analysis, genome-wide SNP genotypes for about three fifths of the roughly 670 donors were used, and that subset was treated as a discovery cohort. All discovery cohort repertoires had been generated on a single sequencing platform. Both class I and class II loci were covered by HLA typing, at four-digit resolution. The number of donors typed differed by locus, with roughly 620-630 for A, B, C, DRB1 and DQB1, around 500 for DQA1, about 610 for DPA1, and around 460 for DPB1. Several DR-DQ haplotypes were handled as single units for association and clustering, since linkage in the cohort was strong. Across some 400 genotyped donors of the cohort, an average of about 200,000 unique TCR beta nucleotide sequences per donor were sequenced, and approximately 19% of those sequences were non-productive.

The study at large found these results: The authors suggested that the approach could potentially be generalized to other disease states and immunological phenotypes. A later analysis associated some 17,000 TCR beta sequences with specific HLA alleles at a false discovery rate of 0.05. A later genetic analysis associated a missense DCLRE1C variant with V-gene and J-gene trimming of TCR beta chains, and an independent cohort replicated the association. Roughly uniform sequencing depth across donors was assumed in presence/absence analyses, although this assumption may not hold. According to a later analysis, most CMV-associated TCR beta chains appeared to be HLA-restricted, and the HLA associations seemed to be driven largely by CMV exposure. A further reported finding was that TCR beta sequences accurately predicted the HLA-A and HLA-B alleles for most subjects in the first cohort. An earlier analysis of around 600 of the donors showed that most TCR beta V segments appeared in productive rearrangements either about 87% or about 30% of the time, which broadly matched IMGT annotations. Roughly 17 rarely observed V segments, including chromosome 9 orphons, were excluded from the earlier analysis of a few hundred of the donors because counts were too low. In a later analysis, TCR association rates were found to vary across HLA loci, with the most associated TCRs seen for DRB1 alleles and the fewest for HLA-C alleles. When HLA alleles, especially DR and DQ, strongly co-occurred, TCR associations were difficult to assign to individual alleles. Compared with the roughly 700-donor mean, donors in an Asian-associated ancestry cluster had fewer N-insertions in productive TCRs, according to a later genetic analysis. Compared with equally common non-associated chains, HLA-associated TCR beta chains in a later analysis were more clonally expanded and had lower generation probabilities. Because HLA typing was unavailable for some donors at each locus, only the typed subset was used in association tests. Across donors, most TCR sequences were observed very rarely, whereas some public TCRs were present in many individuals. A cluster of highly shared sequence variants was judged likely to represent a technical artifact of the sequencing pipeline. Several of the top co-occurrence clusters appeared to be linked to parvovirus B19, influenza, CMV and Epstein-Barr virus, according to a later analysis. The cohort was sequenced for TCR beta chains only, and without alpha or paired-chain data the features that could be detected were limited. In vitro tests confirmed that three of the cytomegalovirus-associated TCR beta chains recognize cytomegalovirus antigens. Immune exposure information for the cohort was limited to CMV serostatus. In both the original and validation cohorts, the classifier was reported to diagnose cytomegalovirus status with high specificity and sensitivity. Linkage disequilibrium might explain the correlated functional status among segregating V segments, but an unknown experimental factor could not be excluded. In the study, some 160 TCR beta chains were listed as associated with cytomegalovirus.

There are a few counts of this clone. The clone's antigen remains unknown. There are no base qualities to consult, and no much larger clone falls within one base. Receptor libraries were prepared by the immunoSEQ multiplex PCR assay. The multiplex PCR relied on a mix of 60 forward primers for TCR Vbeta segments and 13 reverse primers for TCR Jbeta segments. The CDR3 region of rearranged TCR beta genes was amplified from genomic DNA with a multiplex PCR assay. The amplified TCR beta libraries were sequenced on the Illumina HiSeq System as 87-base-pair reads. For the original study's pipeline: A later analysis counted approximately 76 million unique TCR beta chains across the 640 or so repertoires, and about 10 million of these chains were shared by at least two donors. Raw reads were error-corrected and collapsed into unique sequences by a nearest-neighbor algorithm in which closely related sequences were merged to remove PCR and sequencing errors. CDR3 sequences were aligned to IMGT reference sequences to assign V, D and J gene segments. For a sequence to be retained, at least a six-nucleotide match to both a V gene segment and a J gene segment was required. A rearrangement was called productive if the CDR3 had no stop codons and remained in frame with V and J, and every other rearrangement was called non-productive. CDR3 was defined according to IMGT convention as the region running from the second conserved V-encoded cysteine to the conserved J-encoded phenylalanine. Sequences without an unambiguous match to a single V gene segment were excluded from the earlier analysis of approximately 560 of the donors. In an earlier analysis of about 590 of the donors, a V segment was called functional when productive rearrangements were above 56.7%, and segregating when the standard deviation between donors exceeded 5%. A statistical classification framework was built for diagnosing cytomegalovirus status from the catalog of TCR beta chain sequences. In a later analysis, TCR nucleotide sequences were compared against IMGT/GENE-DB human TR gene sequences so that V and J genes could be assigned. In a later analysis, CDR3 sequences and most-parsimonious VDJ recombination scenarios were assigned using the TCRdist pipeline. A later analysis defined each TCR beta chain by its CDR3 amino acid sequence plus V-gene family, and excluded reads lacking a unique V-gene family. To address suspected cross-contamination and a sequencing artifact, a later analysis removed some 620 highly shared, low-generation-probability nucleotide sequences. In a later analysis, a clonal expansion index was calculated for each public chain from normalized within-repertoire ranks of inferred template counts. A later analysis computed generation probabilities with a VDJ recombination model fitted to out-of-frame rearrangements, and checked the results against IGoR. In a later analysis, hypergeometric tests were used to score TCR-TCR, TCR-HLA and TCR-CMV co-occurrence, with a repertoire-size bias correction applied to TCR pairs. False discovery rates were estimated in a later analysis by permuting HLA or CMV assignments 20 times. In a later analysis, co-occurring TCRs were grouped using DBSCAN, and TCRdist sequence similarity was added for clustering within HLA-allele-positive subsets. Repertoires with fewer than 30,000 or more than 120,000 public chains, plus five repertoires with anomalous nucleotide sharing, were excluded from co-occurrence clustering. TCRdb limited this immuneACCESS table to in-frame rearrangements with V and J called. A share of clones is missing; checked studies link under half to unresolved V genes, and the rest is unexplained. V and J calls and clone size follow that table, whereas D and trimming were derived from the DNA. This sample gives approximately 200,000 clones in total; roughly 80% of them show up just once. The ten largest clonotypes hold around 6% of the sample.

The cohort comprised 666 healthy bone marrow donors. Cohort members were all nominally healthy when sampled, although unrecorded immune exposures were likely present. The donor tested CMV seropositive and was one of the 289 seropositive cohort members. Each donor provided a peripheral blood sample, and peripheral blood mononuclear cells were used for TCR beta sequencing. The Qiagen DNeasy Blood Extraction Kit was used to extract genomic DNA from the blood cell samples. The specimen was PBMCs. This clonotype originated in a woman aged 45-59 years in good health and CMV-seropositive.

CDR3 region: CASSLDPGGYEQYF. The DNA sequence is given as TGTGCCAGCAGCTTAGATCCAGGGGGCTACGAGCAGTACTTC. The chain links TRBV7-2 with TRBJ2-7, with 7 middle bases fitting TRBD1. The germline V gene encodes CDR1 SGHTA and CDR2 FQGNSA. V and J are trimmed by 1 base and 3 bases, and the gene matches miss 3 bases of the junction. The CDR3 measures 14 amino acids from cysteine to phenylalanine. The sequence is cut down to CDR3 DNA, 42 bases in frame from base 1.